This record concerns one T cell receptor (beta chain) sequence. Its specificity is not known. This record belongs to a study of T cells expressing NK-cell markers. General study points: HCMV specificity of the expanded NKG2C+ T cell clones was not established. Top CD8+ clonotypes included the dominant CD3+CD56+NKG2C+ clonotypes in 5 or 6 donors.

The CDR3 sequence is 15 residues long. Germline CDR1 is SGHNT and CDR2 is YENEEA. Template switching by 5'RACE with UMIs generated the TCR beta cDNA. TCRdb re-called the 5' RACE reads and catalogs CDR3 proteins one per entry, DNA excluded. This repertoire comprises about 260,000 distinct CDR3 sequences; its ten largest clones make up around 0.4%. J is TRBJ2-1 and V is TRBV11-3; the TCRdb D gene call, TRBD2, has no DNA to confirm it. The TCR was taken from a man younger than 30 in good health. The sample comprised blood T cells: a sorted CD56 or NKG2C T cell subset, CD4+ or CD8+ T cells, or bulk PBMC T cells (not recorded which). The CDR3 sequence: CASSLASGRAGEQFF.